The clone carrying this T cell receptor beta chain was seen only a few times. This entry is derived from a study of CD8 T cells in ankylosing spondylitis. Via MiXCR, TCRdb re-called the 5' RACE reads, giving one row per CDR3 protein. This table has around 300,000 distinct CDR3 sequences, less than 25% appearing once. The material sequenced was blood, either unsorted or a sorted T cell fraction (not recorded which). The clonotype originates from a female donor with ankylosing spondylitis or in good health (not recorded which).

This chain's CDR3 is CATSDPDFNEQFF. The CDR3 nucleotides read TGTGCCACCAGTGATCCCGACTTTAATGAGCAGTTCTTC. The V and J genes are TRBV24-1 and TRBJ2-1; no clear D gene. There are 13 residues in the CDR3. V lost 3 bases and J 7 bases, leaving 9 bases between the germline ends. Looked up from germline, CDR1 is KGHDR and CDR2 is SFDVKD.